This T cell receptor beta chain was retrieved from a study of a mutant IDH1 vaccine in newly diagnosed glioma. The CDR3 loop spans 11 amino acids. The germline V gene has CDR1 SNHLY and CDR2 FYNNEI. Notes on the study in general: Changes to the top peripheral T cell clonotypes appeared unrelated to pseudoprogression.

This clone was seen just once. Its cognate antigen is unknown. At one end the junction does not follow the germline gene, possibly because of a read error. Generated by immunoSEQ multiplex PCR, the TCRdb table keeps only in-frame clones and is missing some. Here the sample spans 52,000 or so clones, 80% to 85% being singletons. Time point meaning: week 23, last vaccination. In the vaccine, a single dose held 300 ug of the mutant IDH1 20-mer peptide, along with topical imiquimod. This receptor was obtained from a woman aged 40-49 years with glioma. Some clones in this sample may be carry-over from other donors' samples. The rearrangement joins TRBV2 to TRBJ2-7, with 7 positions matching TRBD1. The material was PBMCs, obtained from a glioma patient whose treatment included an IDH1 peptide vaccine. CDR3 loop: CASSPRQGLHF. The CDR3 DNA is TGTGCCAGCAGTCCAAGACAGGGCCTCCACTTC.